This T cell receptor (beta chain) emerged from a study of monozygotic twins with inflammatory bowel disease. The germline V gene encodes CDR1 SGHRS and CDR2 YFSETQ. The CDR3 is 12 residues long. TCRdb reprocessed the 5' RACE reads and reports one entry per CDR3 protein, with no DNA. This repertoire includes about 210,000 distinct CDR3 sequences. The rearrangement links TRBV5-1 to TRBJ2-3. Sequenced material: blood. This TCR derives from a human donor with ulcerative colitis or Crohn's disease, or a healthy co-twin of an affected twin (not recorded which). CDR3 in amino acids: CASSSGVDTQYF.